The clone carrying this T cell receptor (beta chain) was counted only a few times. This CDR3 has 17 residues. Trimming took 7 bases from V and 0 from J, leaving 21 bases between them. Germline CDR1 MDHEN, CDR2 SYDVKM. The data derive from a study of molecular identifiers for immune sequencing clone quantification. Using its own MiXCR run on the PCR reads, TCRdb lists one record per CDR3 protein. The sample records around 480,000 distinct CDR3 sequences, around 23% being singletons. Sequencing was done on a sample of naive CD8+ T cells from blood, with Jurkat cell RNA spiked in. Documented subset: FACS-sorted CD8+CD4-CCR7+CD45RA+ naive T cells. This rearrangement joins TRBV28 to TRBJ1-1; no reliable D call. This clonotype originated in a human donor in good health. Some libraries in this study had Jurkat cell RNA spiked in. DNA of the CDR3: TGTGCCAGCACTCCTGAGCAGTCCCTAGGGATGAACACTGAAGCTTTCTTT. Amino acid sequence: CASTPEQSLGMNTEAFF.